By sample fraction, the clone carrying this T cell receptor beta chain is medium-sized (0.01 to 0.1%). What it recognizes is unknown. From the 5' RACE reads, TCRdb called clonotypes with MiXCR, one entry per CDR3 protein. This sample has 5,500 or so distinct CDR3 sequences; roughly 8% occur once, and the top ten carry about 15%. This record belongs to a study of spatial heterogeneity in lung cancer. CDR3 length: 13 residues. V was trimmed by 6 bases and J by 0 bases, leaving 8 bases between them. Germline CDR1 reads SNHLY; CDR2 reads FYNNEI. As to time point: sample taken at primary tumor resection. A total of some 70 untreated early-stage non-small cell lung cancer patients served as donors. Notes on the study in general: Tumoral mutation counts were tracked by counts of expanded intratumoral alpha and beta TCRs.

The clonotype comes from a female donor with early-stage non-small cell lung cancer. The sample here was lung tumor tissue, taken at surgery. The rearrangement uses TRBV2 and TRBJ2-5; no definite D call. Here the CDR3 reads CASRDGYQETQYF. The DNA of the CDR3 is TGTGCCAGCAGAGACGGTTACCAAGAGACCCAGTACTTC.